The next 8 T cell receptor beta chains were all read from a single sample in a study of blood T cell repertoires in COVID-19 (dated by TCRdb to 2018 to 2021). The method behind the library was the immunoSEQ multiplex PCR assay. TCRdb mirrors the immuneACCESS table, restricted to in-frame sequences. Some clones are absent from its copies; in checked studies, under half trace to an unresolved V gene, and the reason for the others is unknown. The sample table lists 85,000 to 130,000 clones, under 85% of them with a count of one. 14% of the sample is in the top ten clones. The source material was peripheral blood. Receptors were obtained from a woman aged 55-69 years with acute or convalescent COVID-19.

The CDR3 DNA reads TGTGCCAGCAGAGCCGGGAGCGGGACAGATACGCAGTATTTT. Protein: CASRAGSGTDTQYF. The chain combines TRBV28 with TRBJ2-3; a possible D gene is TRBD2 (6 bases). The CDR3 is 14 residues long. Germline CDR1 reads MDHEN; CDR2 reads SYDVKM. V shed 6 bases and J shed 3 bases, with 13 bases lying between them.

The rearrangement links TRBV9 to TRBJ2-5; TRBD1 might be the D (7 bases). The V end lost 3 bases, the J end lost 5 bases, and 17 bases lay between the germline ends. Germline assignment: CDR1 SGDLS and CDR2 YYNGEE. CDR3 length: 15 amino acids. The CDR3 nucleotides read TGTGCCAGCAGCGCCACCCGGACAGGAGGGGAGACCCAGTACTTC. Translation: CASSATRTGGETQYF.

V usage is TRBV28 and J usage is TRBJ2-1; 11 bases align to TRBD2. With 6 bases clipped from V and 2 bases from J, the junction kept 6 bases outside the gene matches. Germline V gene lookup returns CDR1 MDHEN and CDR2 SYDVKM. CDR3 length equals 16 residues. CDR3 coding DNA: TGTGCCAGCAGGGCCGGGACTAGCGGTACCTACAATGAGCAGTTCTTC. Translating gives CASRAGTSGTYNEQFF.

The V call is TRBV12-3 or TRBV12-4, the J call TRBJ1-3, with D unresolved. This CDR3 region has 12 residues. Trimming removed 3 bases from V and 5 bases from J, with 5 bases in between. CDR3 sequence reads: CASSFGRNTIYF. CDR3 bases: TGTGCCAGCAGTTTTGGGCGAAACACCATATATTTT.

The V and J genes are TRBV29-1 and TRBJ1-2; D is undetermined. This CDR3 has 12 residues. Germline CDR1 SQVTM, CDR2 ANQGSEA. Between the trimmed V and J ends, which lost 7 bases and 0 bases, there was a span of 9 bases. The CDR3 is CSAYSANYGYTF. The CDR3 region has the DNA TGCAGCGCTTACTCGGCTAACTATGGCTACACCTTC.

This clone was counted ten times or more. J is TRBJ1-2 and V is TRBV19, with D possibly TRBD1 on 5 matching bases. This CDR3 spans 13 amino acids. Per germline, CDR1 LNHDA and CDR2 SQIVND (reference sequence). Trimming removed 6 bases at V and 6 bases at J, with 14 bases between. The CDR3: CASRGTGVNGYTF. The CDR3 DNA is TGTGCCAGTAGGGGGACGGGGGTAAATGGCTACACCTTC.

The chain employs TRBV19 and TRBJ2-1; no reliable D call. V lost 6 bases to trimming and J lost 3 bases, with 9 bases between them. From germline, CDR1 is LNHDA and CDR2 SQIVND (reference sequence). The CDR3 runs 13 residues. CDR3 coding DNA: TGTGCCAGTAGGGCGGAGCTCTACAATGAGCAGTTCTTC. It encodes CASRAELYNEQFF.

The chain is built from TRBV19 and TRBJ2-1, with TRBD2 as a possible D gene (6 bases). From germline, CDR1 is LNHDA and CDR2 SQIVND (reference sequence). This CDR3 contains 12 residues. V lost 3 bases and J 9 bases, leaving 9 bases between the germline ends. Here the CDR3 DNA reads TGTGCCAGTAGTATGATCGGGGGTGAGCAGTTCTTC. This translates into CASSMIGGEQFF.